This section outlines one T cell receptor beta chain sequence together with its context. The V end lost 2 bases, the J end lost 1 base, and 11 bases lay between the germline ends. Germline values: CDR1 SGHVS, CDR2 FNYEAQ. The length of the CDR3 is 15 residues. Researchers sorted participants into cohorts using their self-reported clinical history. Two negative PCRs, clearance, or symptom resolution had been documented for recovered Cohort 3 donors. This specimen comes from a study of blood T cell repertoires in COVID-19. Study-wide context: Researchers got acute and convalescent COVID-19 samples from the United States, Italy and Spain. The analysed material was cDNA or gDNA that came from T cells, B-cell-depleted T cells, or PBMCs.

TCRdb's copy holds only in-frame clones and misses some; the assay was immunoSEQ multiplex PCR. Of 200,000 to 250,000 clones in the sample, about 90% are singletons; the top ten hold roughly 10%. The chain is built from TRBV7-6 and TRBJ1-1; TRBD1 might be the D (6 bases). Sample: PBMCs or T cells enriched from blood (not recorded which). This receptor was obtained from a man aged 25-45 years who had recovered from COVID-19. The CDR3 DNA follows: TGTGCCAGCAGCTTAAGCGGGGGGCGGAACACTGAAGCTTTCTTT. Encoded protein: CASSLSGGRNTEAFF.